This T cell receptor beta chain was recorded in a study of control samples from healthy donors and cancer patients. Only one count was recorded for this clone. The V gene's germline CDR1 is SNHLY and CDR2 FYNNEI. Trimming cost V 6 bases and J 0 bases, with 12 bases left between them. The CDR3 is 16 residues long. TCRdb's copy holds only in-frame clones and misses some; the assay was immunoSEQ multiplex PCR. The sample gives about 76,000 clones, 89% of which show up once; around a tenth is in the top ten. Sequencing was performed on PBMCs. The J gene is TRBJ1-6, the V gene TRBV2; the D is unclear. This receptor was obtained from a woman aged 50 to 65 with colorectal cancer. This chain's CDR3 is CASSRTASSYNSPLHF. The CDR3 DNA is TGTGCCAGCAGCAGGACGGCGAGCTCCTATAATTCACCCCTCCACTTT. Using reference TRBV2 and TRBJ1-6 for the parts outside the CDR3, the full variable domain is EPEVTQTPSHQVTQMGQEVILRCVPISNHLYFYWYRQILGQKVEFLVSFYNNEISEKSEIFDDQFSVERPDGSNFTLKIRSTKLEDSAMYFCASSRTASSYNSPLHFGNGTRLTVT.